The 24 T cell receptor beta chains below come from one sample, sequenced in a study of glioma-infiltrating T cells. Using RNA template, CDR3s of TCR alpha and beta were amplified with iRepertoire arm-PCR. TCRdb reprocessed the multiplex PCR reads via MiXCR and lists one record per CDR3 protein. The sample has under 200,000 distinct CDR3 sequences, around 40% seen once; the top ten hold around 5.2%. Input material: glioma tissue, nonneoplastic brain tissue, or PBMCs (not recorded which). The receptor set was obtained from a human donor with low-grade glioma or glioblastoma, undergoing nonglioma brain surgery, or in good health (not recorded which).

This chain connects TRBV28 to TRBJ2-1, with D tentatively TRBD2 (5 bases). Trimming removed 8 bases from V and 7 bases from J, with 12 bases in between. The CDR3 is 12 amino acids. Germline V CDR1 and CDR2: MDHEN, SYDVKM. In DNA, the CDR3 is TGTGCCAGCTTTGCGGGTCCTAATGAGCAGTTCTTC. The encoded protein is CASFAGPNEQFF.

This chain connects TRBV3-1 to TRBJ2-1; D gene ambiguous. This CDR3 is 14 amino acids long. CDR1 LGHDT and CDR2 YNNKEL come from the germline V gene (reference sequence). Trimming pared 1 base from V and 8 bases from J, leaving 12 bases between. As DNA, the CDR3 is TGTGCCAGCAGCCAAGTTATTAGCTCACATGAGCAGTTCTTC. Its translation: CASSQVISSHEQFF.

The chain links TRBV12-3 or TRBV12-4 to TRBJ1-3, with D uncertain. Trimming took 4 bases from V and 0 from J, leaving 13 bases between them. CDR3 size: 16 residues. The CDR3 reads CASSSAGRPSGNTIYF. In DNA, the CDR3 is TGTGCCAGCAGTTCTGCAGGCCGTCCCTCTGGAAACACCATATATTTT.

Regarding this clonotype: Since a much larger clone is just one base distant, this may be a read error. V and J are TRBV14 and TRBJ2-5; D may be TRBD2 (6 bases). The CDR3 spans 14 residues. CDR1 and CDR2 from the germline V gene are SGHDN and FVKESK. CDR3 sequence reads: CASSDDNSGETQHF. CDR3 coding DNA: TGTGCCAGCAGCGATGATAATAGCGGAGAGACCCAGCACTTC.

The table lists this clonotype with a few counts. One junction end does not reproduce the germline sequence, and a read error may be involved. V is TRBV28 and J is TRBJ2-7; D not certain. In germline, CDR1 is MDHEN, CDR2 SYDVKM. The CDR3 has 15 residues. CDR3 in amino acids: CASSPRAPISHEQYF. CDR3 sequence (DNA): TGTGCCAGCAGTCCCCGGGCCCCTATCTCCCACGAGCAGTACTTC. The full variable domain, its missing parts supplied by reference TRBV28 and TRBJ2-7, is DVKVTQSSRYLVKRTGEKVFLECVQDMDHENMFWYRQDPGLGLRLIYFSYDVKMKEKGDIPEGYSVSREKKERFSLILESASTNQTSMYLCASSPRAPISHEQYFGPGTRLTVT.

Worth noting for this clonotype: This may be a read error: a much more frequent sequence differs by one nucleotide. The V and J genes are TRBV20-1 and TRBJ1-6; 8 bases are shared with TRBD1. The CDR3 spans 17 residues. Germline CDR1 DFQATT, CDR2 SNEGSKA (reference sequence). Germline trimming cut 1 base from V and 6 bases from J; bases unmatched to any gene: 11. This chain's CDR3 is CSARGQGIEWSNSPLHF. The CDR3 coding sequence is TGCAGTGCTAGAGGACAGGGGATAGAGTGGAGTAATTCACCCCTCCACTTT.

A note on this clonotype: This may arise from a read error, as a much more abundant clone is one base away. The chain combines TRBV28 with TRBJ1-5; D not certain. V dropped 6 bases and J dropped 10 bases, with 16 bases sitting between them. Germline V gives CDR1 MDHEN, CDR2 SYDVKM. CDR3 length equals 13 residues. CDR3 sequence (DNA): TGTGCCAGCAGACGCTCGGACCTTCCCCCCCAGCATTTT. Translating it yields CASRRSDLPPQHF.

This clonotype was found a few times. The genes are TRBV2 and TRBJ2-2, with D possibly TRBD2 on 6 matching bases. CDR3 length: 13 amino acids. Germline loops: CDR1 SNHLY, CDR2 FYNNEI. Trimming took 6 bases from V and 9 from J, leaving 14 bases between them. DNA for the CDR3: TGTGCCAGCAGCTTACTTCGCGGGAGGGAGCTGTTTTTT. Translation: CASSLLRGRELFF.

This clonotype was detected many times. This chain connects TRBV28 to TRBJ2-5, with TRBD2 matching over 8 bases. Germline V lookup: CDR1 MDHEN, CDR2 SYDVKM. V shed 6 bases and J 4 bases; nucleotides not matched to a gene: 4. The CDR3 runs 13 residues. The CDR3, as DNA: TGTGCCAGCAGCCCGACTAGCGTAGAGACCCAGTACTTC. Its protein product is CASSPTSVETQYF.

Turning to this clonotype: The junction shows a germline mismatch at one end, possibly a read error. V gene TRBV6-1 combines with J gene TRBJ2-1; D possibly corresponds to TRBD1 (5 bases). From germline, CDR1 is MNHNS and CDR2 SASEGT. The CDR3 runs 16 residues. CDR3 sequence reads: CASSHSRGLSYNDQFF. The CDR3 DNA reads as TGTGCCAGCAGTCACTCAAGGGGCCTCTCCTACAATGATCAGTTCTTC.

The chain is built from TRBV19 and TRBJ2-3; 12 bases line up with TRBD2. The CDR3 loop spans 20 amino acids. With 5 bases clipped from V and 1 base from J, the junction kept 16 bases outside the gene matches. Germline V gene sequence: CDR1 LNHDA, CDR2 SQIVND (reference sequence). CDR3 DNA: TGTGCCAGTAGTCCCGAAAGGCTAGCGGGAGGGCCTGCTGGCACAGATACGCAGTATTTT. Protein: CASSPERLAGGPAGTDTQYF. The complete variable domain, with remaining parts taken from reference TRBV19 and TRBJ2-3, reads DGGITQSPKYLFRKEGQNVTLSCEQNLNHDAMYWYRQDPGQGLRLIYYSQIVNDFQKGDIAEGYSVSREKKESFPLTVTSAQKNPTAFYLCASSPERLAGGPAGTDTQYFGPGTRLTVL.

Of note for this clonotype: A much larger clone lies one base from this, so it may be a read error. This CDR3 reads CASSPRRGKGYNEQFF. CDR3 nucleotides: TGTGCCAGCAGTCCGCGCAGGGGGAAGGGATACAATGAGCAGTTCTTC. The V gene is TRBV28, the J gene TRBJ2-1; TRBD1 agrees at 7 bases. Germline assignment: CDR1 MDHEN and CDR2 SYDVKM. The V gene end was trimmed by 5 bases and the J gene end by 4 bases; junction bases not matched to a gene: 11. This CDR3 has 16 residues.

The chain links TRBV19 to TRBJ1-5, with D tentatively TRBD1 (6 bases). The CDR3 is 14 residues long. Between the trimmed V and J ends, which lost 5 bases and 7 bases, there was a span of 15 bases. Germline V gene sequence: CDR1 LNHDA, CDR2 SQIVND (reference sequence). The CDR3 protein is CASSGARGGQPQHF. The CDR3, as DNA: TGTGCCAGTAGTGGAGCAAGGGGGGGACAGCCCCAGCATTTT.

This clonotype was seen many times. V usage is TRBV6-1 and J usage is TRBJ1-2, with D maybe TRBD1 (5 bases). Germline V CDR1 and CDR2: MNHNS, SASEGT. V was pared by 6 bases and J by 3 bases, with 20 bases between. There are 16 residues in the CDR3. The CDR3 DNA reads TGTGCCAGCAGGGTCGGGATACGGGGCTTGGACTATGGCTACACCTTC. Translated, it gives CASRVGIRGLDYGYTF.

Concerning this clonotype: Being one base from a much bigger clone, this may be a read error. The chain is built from TRBV19 and TRBJ2-1; D uncertain. V dropped 7 bases and J dropped 6 bases, with 10 bases sitting between them. The CDR3 is 12 amino acids. CDR1 and CDR2 from the germline V gene are LNHDA and SQIVND (reference sequence). The CDR3, as DNA: TGTGCCAGTATTGATAGTGGCAATGAGCAGTTCTTC. This encodes CASIDSGNEQFF.

Regarding this clonotype: One junction end disagrees with the germline gene, perhaps due to a read error. The chain has TRBV6-1 and TRBJ2-1, with D hard to call. The CDR3 runs to 15 residues. In germline, CDR1 is MNHNS, CDR2 SASEGT. DNA of the CDR3: TGTGCCAGCAGTGAAGCGCCGGAGTTTAGCCATGAGCACTTCTTC. Encoded protein: CASSEAPEFSHEHFF.

Details on this clonotype: This CDR3 is missing its conserved last phenylalanine or tryptophan, likely due to a read error. Written as DNA, the CDR3 is TGTGCCAGCAAGGACCCGCGAGGTGAGACCCAGTACTTG. The encoded protein is CASKDPRGETQYL. The chain combines TRBV28 with TRBJ2-5; D not certain. V was shortened by 7 bases and J by 5 bases, with 14 bases between the two germline ends. Germline lookup yields CDR1 MDHEN and CDR2 SYDVKM. The CDR3 sequence is 13 residues long.

Many counts were recorded for this clonotype. The chain is built from TRBV6-1 and TRBJ2-7, with 9 nucleotides matching TRBD1. Germline V gene sequence: CDR1 MNHNS, CDR2 SASEGT. With V trimmed by 0 bases and J by 5 bases, 5 bases remained unmatched. The CDR3 extends over 15 amino acids. The CDR3 DNA sequence: TGTGCCAGCAGTGAAGCGTCCGGACAGGGGAACGAGCAGTACTTC. This encodes CASSEASGQGNEQYF.

For this clonotype: With a much larger clone just one base away, this may be a read error. The chain carries TRBV15 and TRBJ2-3, with 9 bases that match TRBD2. Germline-derived CDR1 and CDR2 are LNHNV and YYDKDF (reference sequence). The CDR3 extends over 16 amino acids. This chain's CDR3 is CATRRDISGSTDTQYF. CDR3 nucleotides: TGTGCCACCAGAAGAGATATTAGCGGGAGTACAGATACGCAGTATTTT.

This clonotype was found many times. This sequence joins TRBV20-1 and TRBJ2-7; 11 bases are shared with TRBD1. The germline V gene encodes CDR1 DFQATT and CDR2 SNEGSKA (reference sequence). The CDR3 sequence is 14 residues long. After removal of 5 bases from V and 4 bases from J, the junction contained 7 bases not matched to a gene. The CDR3 sequence is CSALSGTGGYEQYF. The CDR3 DNA is TGCAGTGCTCTTTCCGGGACAGGGGGGTACGAGCAGTACTTC.

This clonotype was detected ten times or more. The CDR3 nucleotides are TGTGCCAGCAGTTTAGGAGGGACCGGGGAGCTGTTTTTT. This encodes CASSLGGTGELFF. This chain uses TRBV28 with TRBJ2-2; D perhaps matches TRBD2 (6 bases). Trimming cost V 2 bases and J 5 bases, with 6 bases left between them. The CDR3 has 13 amino acids. Germline values: CDR1 MDHEN, CDR2 SYDVKM. Complete variable domain (other parts from reference TRBV28 and TRBJ2-2): DVKVTQSSRYLVKRTGEKVFLECVQDMDHENMFWYRQDPGLGLRLIYFSYDVKMKEKGDIPEGYSVSREKKERFSLILESASTNQTSMYLCASSLGGTGELFFGEGSRLTVL.

This clonotype was observed many times. Written as DNA, the CDR3 is TGTGCCAGCAGTTTATCGGGGGTTATTCAGCCCCAGCATTTT. Protein sequence: CASSLSGVIQPQHF. The chain carries TRBV27 and TRBJ1-5, with D perhaps TRBD1 (5 bases). Germline loops: CDR1 MNHEY, CDR2 SMNVEV (reference sequence). Trimming took 0 bases from V and 6 from J, leaving 9 bases between them. The CDR3 loop spans 14 amino acids.

This clonotype was counted between two and nine times. The chain employs TRBV28 and TRBJ2-7; 12 nucleotides agree with TRBD2. The CDR3 extends over 16 amino acids. The J segment lost 3 bases and the V segment lost 5 bases, leaving 8 bases of the junction unmatched. Germline CDR1 reads MDHEN; CDR2 reads SYDVKM. Here the CDR3 reads CASSPRRLAGVYEQYF. The CDR3 DNA follows: TGTGCCAGCAGTCCGAGAAGACTAGCGGGAGTCTACGAGCAGTACTTC.

At least ten counts were recorded for this clonotype. This chain uses TRBV27 with TRBJ2-1, with TRBD2 matching over 10 bases. The CDR3 has 15 amino acids. Losses at the gene ends were 7 bases for V and 0 bases for J; bases not matched to a gene: 3. Germline V lookup: CDR1 MNHEY, CDR2 SMNVEV (reference sequence). Here the CDR3 reads CASIPSGSSYNEQFF. The CDR3 nucleotides read TGTGCCAGCATCCCTAGCGGGAGCTCCTACAATGAGCAGTTCTTC.